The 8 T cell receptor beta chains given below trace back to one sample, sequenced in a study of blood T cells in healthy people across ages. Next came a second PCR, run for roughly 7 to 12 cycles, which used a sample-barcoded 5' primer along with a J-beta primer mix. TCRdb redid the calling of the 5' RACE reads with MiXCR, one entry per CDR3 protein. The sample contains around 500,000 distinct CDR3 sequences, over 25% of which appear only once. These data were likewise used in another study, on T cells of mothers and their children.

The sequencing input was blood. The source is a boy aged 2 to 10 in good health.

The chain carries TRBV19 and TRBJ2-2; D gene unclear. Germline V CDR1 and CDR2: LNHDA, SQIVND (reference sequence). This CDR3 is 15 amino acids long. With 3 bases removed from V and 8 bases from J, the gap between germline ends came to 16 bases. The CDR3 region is CASSIVALSLGELFF. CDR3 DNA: TGTGCCAGTAGTATTGTGGCCCTATCCTTGGGGGAGCTGTTTTTT.

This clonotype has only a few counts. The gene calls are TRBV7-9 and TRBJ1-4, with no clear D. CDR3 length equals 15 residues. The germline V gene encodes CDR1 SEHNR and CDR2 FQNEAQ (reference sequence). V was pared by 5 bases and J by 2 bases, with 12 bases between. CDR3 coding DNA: TGTGCCAGCAGCCCGATGAGCGCGACTAATGAAAAACTGTTTTTT. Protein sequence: CASSPMSATNEKLFF.

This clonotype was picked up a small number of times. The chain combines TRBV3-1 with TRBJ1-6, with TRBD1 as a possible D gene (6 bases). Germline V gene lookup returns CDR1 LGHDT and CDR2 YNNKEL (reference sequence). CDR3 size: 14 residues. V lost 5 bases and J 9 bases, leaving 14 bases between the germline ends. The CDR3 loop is CASSYRGASSPLHF. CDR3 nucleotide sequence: TGTGCCAGCAGCTATAGGGGGGCTTCTTCACCCCTCCACTTT.

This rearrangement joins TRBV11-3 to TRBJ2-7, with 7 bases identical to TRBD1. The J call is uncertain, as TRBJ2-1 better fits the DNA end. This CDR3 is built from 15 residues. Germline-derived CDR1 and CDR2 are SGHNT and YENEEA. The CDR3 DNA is TGTGCCAGCAGCCAAGGGACAGCATCGAACAATGAGCAGTTCTTC. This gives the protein CASSQGTASNNEQFF.

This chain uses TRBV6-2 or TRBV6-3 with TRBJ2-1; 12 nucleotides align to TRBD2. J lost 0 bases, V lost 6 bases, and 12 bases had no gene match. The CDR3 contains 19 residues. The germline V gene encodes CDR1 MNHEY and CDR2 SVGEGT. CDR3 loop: CASRTWTSGKGVSYNEQFF. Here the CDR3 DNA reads TGTGCCAGCAGGACTTGGACTAGCGGGAAGGGGGTCTCCTACAATGAGCAGTTCTTC.

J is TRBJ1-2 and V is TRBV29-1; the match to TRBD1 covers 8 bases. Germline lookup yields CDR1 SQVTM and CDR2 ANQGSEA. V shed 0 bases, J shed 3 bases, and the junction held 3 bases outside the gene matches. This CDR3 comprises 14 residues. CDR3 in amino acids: CSVEDPTGDYGYTF. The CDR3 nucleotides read TGCAGCGTTGAAGACCCGACAGGGGACTATGGCTACACCTTC.

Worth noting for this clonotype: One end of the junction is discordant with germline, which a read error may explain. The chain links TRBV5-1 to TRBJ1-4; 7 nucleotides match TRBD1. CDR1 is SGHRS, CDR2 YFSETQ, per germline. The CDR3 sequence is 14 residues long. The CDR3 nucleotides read TGCGCCAGCAGCGAGGACAGGATTAATGAAAAACAGTTTTTT. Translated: CASSEDRINEKQFF.

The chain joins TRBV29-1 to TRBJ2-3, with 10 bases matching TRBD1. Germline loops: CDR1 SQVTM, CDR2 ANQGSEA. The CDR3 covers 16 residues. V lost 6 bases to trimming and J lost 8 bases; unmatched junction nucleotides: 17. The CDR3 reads CSVEGQGRIRRGTQYF. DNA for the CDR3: TGCAGCGTAGAGGGACAGGGGCGGATCCGTCGCGGTACGCAGTATTTT.